The 26 T cell receptor beta chains below come from one sample, sequenced in a study of pediatric ulcerative colitis. Sequenced by immunoSEQ multiplex PCR; TCRdb stores in-frame clones only, minus some. Among about 22,000 clones listed, over 60% were seen once. Rectal tissue came from one to two pinch biopsies taken at colonoscopy. The material sequenced was gut tissue. The receptors here all came from a boy between 10 and 17 years old with severe ulcerative colitis.

This clone has more than one count but fewer than ten. The chain has TRBV7-6 and TRBJ2-7; the match to TRBD2 covers 11 bases. Germline CDR1 is SGHVS and CDR2 is FNYEAQ. With 5 bases clipped from V and 6 bases from J, the junction kept 3 bases outside the gene matches. The CDR3 is 13 amino acids. The CDR3 DNA sequence: TGTGCCAGCAGCGTAACTAGCGGGGGCGAGCAGTACTTC. Protein product: CASSVTSGGEQYF.

The rearrangement links TRBV30 to TRBJ1-1; D ambiguous. Per the germline V gene, CDR1 is GTSNPN and CDR2 is SVGIG (reference sequence). The CDR3 runs 13 residues. Trimming stripped 5 bases from V and 4 bases from J, with 14 bases between. The CDR3: CAWGFGRSTEAFF. The CDR3 nucleotides read TGTGCCTGGGGGTTTGGGAGAAGCACTGAAGCTTTCTTT.

A single count supports this clone. The chain is built from TRBV19 and TRBJ1-1; D not certain. V was clipped by 7 bases and J by 1 base, with 7 bases between them. The CDR3 contains 12 residues. The V gene's germline CDR1 is LNHDA and CDR2 SQIVND (reference sequence). CDR3 protein: CASNQKNTEAFF. CDR3 coding DNA: TGTGCCAGTAACCAGAAGAACACTGAAGCTTTCTTT. The full variable domain, its missing parts supplied by reference TRBV19 and TRBJ1-1, is DGGITQSPKYLFRKEGQNVTLSCEQNLNHDAMYWYRQDPGQGLRLIYYSQIVNDFQKGDIAEGYSVSREKKESFPLTVTSAQKNPTAFYLCASNQKNTEAFFGQGTRLTVV.

This clone was recorded a few times. The chain is built from TRBV19 and TRBJ2-1; D gene uncertain. Germline V gene data show CDR1 as LNHDA and CDR2 as SQIVND (reference sequence). This CDR3 comprises 12 residues. V lost 4 bases to trimming and J lost 3 bases, with 4 bases between them. In DNA form, the CDR3 reads TGTGCCAGTAGTACCTACTACAATGAGCAGTTCTTC. Protein sequence: CASSTYYNEQFF.

The rearrangement uses TRBV30 and TRBJ2-3; TRBD2 is a possible D gene (7 bases). Trimming pared 2 bases from V and 4 bases from J, leaving 13 bases between. CDR3 length: 14 amino acids. Germline lookup yields CDR1 GTSNPN and CDR2 SVGIG (reference sequence). CDR3 coding DNA: TGTGCCTGGAGTAGTCTAGGGGGGGCAGATACGCAGTATTTT. Encoded protein: CAWSSLGGADTQYF.

This clone was counted only a few times. J is TRBJ2-5 and V is TRBV18, with 8 bases identical to TRBD1. The germline gives CDR1 KGHSH, CDR2 LQKENI. J lost 5 bases, V lost 6 bases, and 5 bases had no gene match. This CDR3 spans 13 amino acids. The CDR3 bases are TGTGCCAGCTCCTGGACAGGGACGGAGACCCAGTACTTC. This codes for CASSWTGTETQYF.

This clone occurred a few times. This chain uses TRBV14 with TRBJ1-4; possibly TRBD1 for D (5 bases). Germline CDR1 is SGHDN and CDR2 is FVKESK. The CDR3 is 14 residues long. Trimming left V 4 bases short and J 7 bases short, with 13 bases between. The CDR3 DNA sequence: TGTGCCAGCAGCCGCATGGGGGTTGGTGAAAAACTGTTTTTT. Its translation is CASSRMGVGEKLFF.

The chain carries TRBV30 and TRBJ2-7, with 7 bases matching TRBD1. This CDR3 is built from 15 residues. The V segment lost 1 base and the J segment 2 bases; nucleotides outside the gene matches: 8. Germline-derived CDR1 and CDR2 are GTSNPN and SVGIG (reference sequence). This chain's CDR3 is CAWSEGGTEPYEQYF. The CDR3, as DNA: TGTGCCTGGAGTGAGGGTGGGACAGAACCCTACGAGCAGTACTTC.

The chain recombines TRBV9 with TRBJ2-3, with D unresolved. V dropped 0 bases and J dropped 2 bases, with 7 bases sitting between them. CDR3 length: 14 amino acids. Per the germline V gene, CDR1 is SGDLS and CDR2 is YYNGEE. CDR3 amino acids: CASSVVGNTDTQYF. CDR3 DNA sequence: TGTGCCAGCAGCGTAGTCGGAAACACAGATACGCAGTATTTT.

This clone has only a few counts. The chain has TRBV11-2 and TRBJ1-6, with D possibly being TRBD1 (6 bases). This CDR3 is 16 amino acids long. Germline CDR1 SGHAT, CDR2 FQNNGV. V lost 1 base, J lost 7 bases, and 14 bases lay in between. CDR3 bases: TGTGCCAGCAGCTTAGGTCCGGGGGCTCAAAATTCACCCCTCCACTTT. Amino acid sequence: CASSLGPGAQNSPLHF. The whole variable domain, remainder taken from reference TRBV11-2 and TRBJ1-6, is EAGVAQSPRYKIIEKRQSVAFWCNPISGHATLYWYQQILGQGPKLLIQFQNNGVVDDSQLPKDRFSAERLKGVDSTLKIQPAKLEDSAVYLCASSLGPGAQNSPLHFGNGTRLTVT.

The genes are TRBV18 and TRBJ2-3, with D perhaps matching TRBD2 (7 bases). From germline, CDR1 is KGHSH and CDR2 LQKENI. V lost 3 bases, J lost 11 bases, and 12 bases lay in between. The CDR3 is 12 amino acids. Here the CDR3 DNA reads TGTGCCAGCTCACCGTGGGAGGGGGAGCAGTATTTT. Amino acid sequence: CASSPWEGEQYF. Supplemented by reference TRBV18 and TRBJ2-3, the full variable domain reads NAGVMQNPRHLVRRRGQEARLRCSPMKGHSHVYWYRQLPEEGLKFMVYLQKENIIDESGMPKERFSAEFPKEGPSILRIQQVVRGDSAAYFCASSPWEGEQYFGPGTRLTVL.

The V and J genes are TRBV30 and TRBJ2-3; 7 bases match TRBD2. The germline CDR1 and CDR2 sequences are GTSNPN and SVGIG (reference sequence). The CDR3 loop spans 15 amino acids. The ends lost 2 bases at V and 1 base at J; junction bases unmatched: 6. The CDR3 DNA sequence: TGTGCCTGGAGTCGACTAGCCCAGGGCACAGATACGCAGTATTTT. This encodes CAWSRLAQGTDTQYF.

The chain carries TRBV10-1 and TRBJ1-1; possibly TRBD1 for D (6 bases). Looked up from germline, CDR1 is WNHNN and CDR2 is SYGVQD (reference sequence). CDR3 size: 17 residues. Between the trimmed V and J ends, which lost 3 bases and 0 bases, there was a span of 17 bases. CDR3 region: CASSDFLTGQLNTEAFF. DNA for the CDR3: TGCGCCAGCAGTGACTTCTTGACAGGACAACTGAACACTGAAGCTTTCTTT.

The chain employs TRBV9 and TRBJ1-2, with D perhaps matching TRBD1 (5 bases). Germline-derived CDR1 and CDR2 are SGDLS and YYNGEE. V was shortened by 4 bases and J by 2 bases, with 12 bases between the two germline ends. The CDR3 is 14 residues long. This CDR3 is CASSPQGTNYGYTF. Written as DNA, the CDR3 is TGTGCCAGCAGCCCGCAGGGTACGAACTATGGCTACACCTTC. Together with reference TRBV9 and TRBJ1-2, the CDR3 gives the full variable domain: DSGVTQTPKHLITATGQRVTLRCSPRSGDLSVYWYQQSLDQGLQFLIQYYNGEERAKGNILERFSAQQFPDLHSELNLSSLELGDSALYFCASSPQGTNYGYTFGSGTRLTVV.

The chain uses TRBV2 and TRBJ1-3; perhaps TRBD1 as D (6 bases). Trimming took 3 bases from V and 2 from J, leaving 11 bases between them. The CDR3 is 15 amino acids. CDR1 SNHLY and CDR2 FYNNEI come from the germline V gene. The CDR3 DNA sequence: TGTGCCAGCAGTGAGGGGGGCAGGGCTGGAAACACCATATATTTT. It specifies CASSEGGRAGNTIYF. The full variable domain, its missing parts supplied by reference TRBV2 and TRBJ1-3, is EPEVTQTPSHQVTQMGQEVILRCVPISNHLYFYWYRQILGQKVEFLVSFYNNEISEKSEIFDDQFSVERPDGSNFTLKIRSTKLEDSAMYFCASSEGGRAGNTIYFGEGSWLTVV.

The chain carries TRBV7-2 and TRBJ2-7, with 8 bases fitting TRBD2. V shed 5 bases and J 5 bases; nucleotides not matched to a gene: 11. CDR3 length equals 15 residues. CDR1 SGHTA and CDR2 FQGNSA come from the germline V gene. As DNA, the CDR3 is TGTGCCAGCAGCCCACCGGGACTAGTGATGAACGAGCAGTACTTC. It specifies CASSPPGLVMNEQYF.

The CDR3 DNA is TGTGCCAGTAGCGCAGGGTTTATGAACGAGCAGTACTTC. Its protein product is CASSAGFMNEQYF. The chain combines TRBV19 with TRBJ2-7; D may be TRBD1 (5 bases). Germline-derived CDR1 and CDR2 are LNHDA and SQIVND (reference sequence). Trimming took 6 bases from V and 5 from J, leaving 14 bases between them. This CDR3 has 13 residues.

This rearrangement joins TRBV28 to TRBJ1-1, with D unresolved. CDR1 MDHEN and CDR2 SYDVKM come from the germline V gene. CDR3 length: 13 amino acids. The V end lost 2 bases, the J end lost 0 bases, and 4 bases lay between the germline ends. CDR3 DNA: TGTGCCAGCAGTTTACCGATGAACACTGAAGCTTTCTTT. This sequence encodes CASSLPMNTEAFF.

The V call is TRBV5-6, the J call TRBJ1-2; D is perhaps TRBD1 (5 bases). This CDR3 has 17 residues. The germline V and J ends were trimmed by 0 bases and 4 bases, with 19 bases remaining between them. The germline V gene has CDR1 SGHDT and CDR2 YYEEEE. This CDR3 is CASSLEGTIILFYGYTF. The DNA for the CDR3 is TGTGCCAGCAGCTTGGAAGGGACCATCATATTATTCTATGGCTACACCTTC.

The chain is built from TRBV9 and TRBJ1-1; no firm D call. The CDR3 is 16 amino acids. V was clipped by 4 bases and J by 4 bases, with 20 bases between them. CDR1 is SGDLS and CDR2 is YYNGEE in the germline V gene. Here the CDR3 reads CASSNSREGTSTEAFF. The CDR3 nucleotides are TGTGCCAGCAGCAACAGTCGGGAAGGAACGAGCACTGAAGCTTTCTTT. The entire variable domain, with the rest obtained from reference TRBV9 and TRBJ1-1, is as follows: DSGVTQTPKHLITATGQRVTLRCSPRSGDLSVYWYQQSLDQGLQFLIQYYNGEERAKGNILERFSAQQFPDLHSELNLSSLELGDSALYFCASSNSREGTSTEAFFGQGTRLTVV.

The chain couples TRBV7-7 to TRBJ2-7; 8 bases agree with TRBD1. V dropped 5 bases and J dropped 6; count of bases not matched to a gene: 6. There are 13 residues in the CDR3. Germline assignment: CDR1 SSHAT and CDR2 FNYEAQ (reference sequence). The CDR3 reads CASSPDRGSEQYF. The CDR3 DNA is TGTGCCAGCAGCCCAGACAGGGGAAGCGAGCAGTACTTC. The full variable domain, with the rest looked up from reference TRBV7-7 and TRBJ2-7, is GAGVSQSPRYKVTKRGQDVTLRCDPISSHATLYWYQQALGQGPEFLTYFNYEAQPDKSGLPSDRFSAERPEGSISTLTIQRTEQRDSAMYRCASSPDRGSEQYFGPGTRLTVT.

The chain uses TRBV11-2 and TRBJ2-5; D is possibly TRBD2 (5 bases). CDR3 length equals 14 residues. The V end was cut by 1 base, the J end by 5 bases, with 11 bases between. Germline lookup yields CDR1 SGHAT and CDR2 FQNNGV. DNA of the CDR3: TGTGCCAGCAGCTTAGGATGGGGAGAGGAGACCCAGTACTTC. This encodes CASSLGWGEETQYF. Together with reference TRBV11-2 and TRBJ2-5, the CDR3 gives the full variable domain: EAGVAQSPRYKIIEKRQSVAFWCNPISGHATLYWYQQILGQGPKLLIQFQNNGVVDDSQLPKDRFSAERLKGVDSTLKIQPAKLEDSAVYLCASSLGWGEETQYFGPGTRLLVL.

V gene TRBV5-4 combines with J gene TRBJ1-1, with D perhaps TRBD1 (5 bases). Germline-derived CDR1 and CDR2 are SGHNT and YYREEE (reference sequence). The ends were cut back, 5 bases at V and 3 bases at J, with 14 bases in the middle. This CDR3 comprises 14 residues. In DNA form, the CDR3 reads TGTGCCAGCAGAAAGACGGGGGGATACACTGAAGCTTTCTTT. Translated: CASRKTGGYTEAFF.

The chain employs TRBV7-9 and TRBJ2-1, with TRBD1 matching 7 bases. The trim removed 5 bases at V and 10 bases at J, leaving 5 bases unmatched. This CDR3 contains 12 residues. Germline V gene data show CDR1 as SEHNR and CDR2 as FQNEAQ (reference sequence). CDR3 DNA: TGTGCCAGCAGCGTTTCCAGGGGGGAGCAGTTCTTC. Amino acid sequence: CASSVSRGEQFF.

The rearrangement uses TRBV29-1 and TRBJ1-3; D uncertain. V lost 7 bases to trimming and J lost 0 bases, with 7 bases between them. The germline V gene encodes CDR1 SQVTM and CDR2 ANQGSEA. The CDR3 has 12 residues. The CDR3 region has the DNA TGCAGCGGGTCTTACTCTGGAAACACCATATATTTT. Translating it yields CSGSYSGNTIYF.

This chain links TRBV12-5 with TRBJ2-3, with unresolved D. From germline, CDR1 is LGHNT and CDR2 FRNRAP. V was shortened by 1 base and J by 3 bases, with 11 bases between the two germline ends. The CDR3 covers 15 residues. CDR3 amino acids: CASGLGNQRTDTQYF. The CDR3 DNA reads as TGTGCTAGTGGTTTGGGAAACCAGAGGACAGATACGCAGTATTTT.